The text below deals with one T cell receptor (beta chain). Its target is unknown. A much larger clone differs from this one at a single base, so this may be a read error. Via MiXCR, TCRdb re-called the reads, giving one row per CDR3 protein. The top ten clones hold around 3% of a sample with 740,000 or so distinct CDR3 sequences, roughly 35% of them seen once. CDR1 and CDR2 (germline): SGHTA, FQGNSA. The CDR3 length is 13 residues. The V and J ends lost 5 bases and 6 bases, in that order; junction bases with no gene match: 2. The data stem from a study of T cell repertoires in cytomegalovirus infection. The overall study: CMV infection together with matching HLA type was indicated by public TCR beta signatures. General observations from the study: Ex vivo, HLA-C-restricted CMV-specific TCR beta clonotypes prevailed over the rest of the response.

The rearrangement uses TRBV7-2 and TRBJ1-3, with TRBD1 matching over 9 bases. Sequenced sample: PBMCs. This TCR derives from a human donor in good health (CMV status not recorded). Some clones in this sample may be carry-over from other donors' samples. The CDR3 loop reads CASSRTGENTIYF. The CDR3 coding sequence is TGTGCCAGCAGCCGGACAGGGGAAAACACCATATATTTT.